These 30 T cell receptor beta chains were all obtained from the same sample, sequenced in a study of blood T cell repertoires in COVID-19. Assay used: immunoSEQ multiplex PCR; TCRdb lists only in-frame clones, some missing. In the table there are about 130,000 clones, 75% to 90% of which are singletons. The source material was peripheral blood. The receptors derive from an elderly woman with COVID-19, enrolled during active disease.

CDR3 coding DNA: TGTGCCAGCGCCTTGGGAGTACTGAGGGAAAAACTGTTTTTT. Amino acid sequence: CASALGVLREKLFF. The rearrangement links TRBV19 to TRBJ1-4; D gene ambiguous. Germline CDR1 reads LNHDA; CDR2 reads SQIVND (reference sequence). This CDR3 contains 14 residues. The V end lost 9 bases, the J end lost 8 bases, and 19 bases lay between the germline ends.

This chain joins TRBV6-2 or TRBV6-3 and TRBJ1-5; 7 bases agree with TRBD1. In germline, CDR1 is MNHEY, CDR2 SVGEGT. V was clipped by 0 bases and J by 1 base; unmatched bases: 9. The CDR3 length is 18 residues. The CDR3 DNA follows: TGTGCCAGCAGTTACTCTGGAACTCAGGGGGGCAGCAATCAGCCCCAGCATTTT. Its protein is CASSYSGTQGGSNQPQHF.

The J gene is TRBJ2-6, the V gene TRBV19; a possible D gene is TRBD1 (6 bases). Germline CDR1 is LNHDA and CDR2 is SQIVND (reference sequence). The CDR3 is 17 residues long. V shed 4 bases and J shed 0 bases, with 13 bases lying between them. Here the CDR3 reads CASSRNRAPSGANVLTF. CDR3 DNA: TGTGCCAGTAGTAGGAACAGGGCCCCCTCTGGGGCCAACGTCCTGACTTTC.

The rearrangement joins TRBV5-1 to TRBJ2-1, with D tentatively TRBD2 (6 bases). The germline CDR1 and CDR2 sequences are SGHRS and YFSETQ. V was clipped by 4 bases and J by 8 bases, with 10 bases between them. The CDR3 loop spans 12 amino acids. CDR3 amino acids: CASSQEGYEQFF. CDR3 coding DNA: TGCGCCAGCAGCCAGGAGGGATATGAGCAGTTCTTC.

This clone has a single count. This chain joins TRBV28 and TRBJ2-3; D is uncertain. The CDR3 totals 13 residues. Germline CDR1 reads MDHEN; CDR2 reads SYDVKM. Trimming left V 3 bases short and J 3 bases short, with 7 bases between. The CDR3 loop reads CASSFEATDTQYF. CDR3 nucleotide sequence: TGTGCCAGCAGTTTTGAAGCGACAGATACGCAGTATTTT.

This chain joins TRBV11-2 and TRBJ2-7; 10 bases match TRBD2. This CDR3 is built from 17 residues. Germline V CDR1 and CDR2: SGHAT, FQNNGV. V dropped 2 bases and J dropped 3; count of bases not matched to a gene: 10. CDR3 residues: CASSLSTSGVNIYEQYF. CDR3 nucleotide sequence: TGTGCCAGCAGCTTATCTACTAGCGGGGTCAATATCTACGAGCAGTACTTC.

This clone was observed once. This rearrangement joins TRBV19 to TRBJ2-5, with no clear D. CDR1 LNHDA and CDR2 SQIVND come from the germline V gene (reference sequence). The CDR3 sequence is 13 residues long. V lost 7 bases, J lost 2 bases, and 11 bases lay in between. The CDR3 spells CASMKTDQETQYF. The CDR3 DNA follows: TGTGCCAGTATGAAAACAGATCAAGAGACCCAGTACTTC.

This chain uses TRBV7-8 with TRBJ1-2, with 8 bases fitting TRBD1. Germline-derived CDR1 and CDR2 are SGHVS and FQNEAQ. This CDR3 has 12 residues. Germline trimming cut 5 bases from V and 6 bases from J; bases unmatched to any gene: 2. Here the CDR3 reads CASSMGQDGYTF. The CDR3 DNA reads as TGTGCCAGCAGCATGGGACAGGATGGCTACACCTTC.

The chain joins TRBV19 to TRBJ2-2; the D gene is possibly TRBD2 (6 bases). The V gene lost 3 bases and the J gene lost 7 bases, with 15 bases spanning the gap. The CDR3 has 15 amino acids. Germline CDR1 and CDR2: LNHDA and SQIVND (reference sequence). CDR3 loop: CASSMGGAAGGELFF. The CDR3 coding sequence is TGTGCCAGTAGTATGGGAGGTGCGGCAGGCGGGGAGCTGTTTTTT.

The CDR3 region has the DNA TGTGCCAGTAGTATAGCTTCAGGACAGGGTGGGACCGGGGAGCTGTTTTTT. It specifies CASSIASGQGGTGELFF. V gene TRBV19 combines with J gene TRBJ2-2; 8 bases are shared with TRBD1. Germline CDR1 LNHDA, CDR2 SQIVND (reference sequence). V lost 1 base to trimming and J lost 5 bases; unmatched junction nucleotides: 9. There are 17 residues in the CDR3.

CDR3 bases: TGTGCCAGCAGTGGACTAGGCTATGAGCAGTTCTTC. Residues: CASSGLGYEQFF. The V call is TRBV2, the J call TRBJ2-1, with a tentative D call TRBD2 (6 bases). V was clipped by 4 bases and J by 8 bases, with 9 bases between them. CDR1 and CDR2 (germline): SNHLY, FYNNEI. The CDR3 is made up of 12 amino acids.

This clone was counted between two and nine times. V gene TRBV5-1 combines with J gene TRBJ2-1, with D maybe TRBD2 (6 bases). The germline V gene has CDR1 SGHRS and CDR2 YFSETQ. The CDR3 has 13 amino acids. The V end lost 0 bases, the J end lost 7 bases, and 8 bases lay between the germline ends. CDR3 region: CASSLVEGNEQFF. For the CDR3, the DNA is TGCGCCAGCAGCTTGGTGGAGGGTAATGAGCAGTTCTTC.

This chain links TRBV6-5 with TRBJ2-5, with D maybe TRBD1 (5 bases). From germline, CDR1 is MNHEY and CDR2 SVGAGI. The CDR3 contains 14 residues. Trimming took off 5 bases at V and 5 bases at J, with 15 bases between the two ends. The CDR3 loop is CASSPPWGSETQYF. CDR3 nucleotide sequence: TGTGCCAGCAGTCCACCCTGGGGCAGTGAGACCCAGTACTTC.

The rearrangement links TRBV27 to TRBJ2-7; 14 nucleotides align to TRBD2. The CDR3 sequence is 16 residues long. CDR1 and CDR2 (germline): MNHEY, SMNVEV (reference sequence). Losses at the gene ends were 5 bases for V and 3 bases for J; bases not matched to a gene: 6. The CDR3: CASSPGGLAGVYEQYF. The CDR3, as DNA: TGTGCCAGCAGTCCCGGGGGACTAGCGGGAGTCTACGAGCAGTACTTC.

This chain joins TRBV24-1 and TRBJ2-7; weak D call: TRBD1 (6 bases). The germline V and J ends were trimmed by 5 bases and 7 bases, with 17 bases remaining between them. CDR1 is KGHDR, CDR2 SFDVKD, per germline. This CDR3 contains 14 residues. CDR3 sequence: CATSAATGLEEQYF. The DNA of the CDR3 is TGTGCCACCAGTGCAGCTACAGGGTTGGAGGAGCAGTACTTC.

The chain joins TRBV11-2 to TRBJ2-7; possibly TRBD1 for D (6 bases). CDR1 and CDR2 (germline): SGHAT, FQNNGV. This CDR3 is 14 amino acids long. Trimming took 5 bases from V and 9 from J, leaving 20 bases between them. DNA of the CDR3: TGTGCCAGCAGCCCCCCTCTGGGGGCCCCTGGGCAGTACTTC. Its translation is CASSPPLGAPGQYF.

This clone was seen once. This chain connects TRBV19 to TRBJ1-1, with TRBD1 as a possible D gene (6 bases). Germline CDR1 LNHDA, CDR2 SQIVND (reference sequence). This CDR3 is built from 13 residues. V lost 4 bases to trimming and J lost 5 bases, with 11 bases between them. The CDR3 DNA reads TGTGCCAGTAGTACGACAGGTTCGACTGAAGCTTTCTTT. This codes for CASSTTGSTEAFF.

The V call is TRBV29-1, the J call TRBJ2-1, with 8 bases that match TRBD2. Per germline, CDR1 SQVTM and CDR2 ANQGSEA. J was trimmed by 14 bases and V by 2 bases; bases with no gene match: 11. The CDR3 has 13 residues. The CDR3 sequence is CSVELLAGLWEFF. As DNA, the CDR3 is TGCAGCGTTGAACTTCTAGCGGGCCTTTGGGAGTTCTTC.

The chain links TRBV10-3 to TRBJ2-1; TRBD1 matches at 12 bases. Trimming removed 3 bases from V and 8 bases from J; junction bases left unmatched: 8. Germline-derived CDR1 and CDR2 are ENHRY and SYGVKD. This CDR3 contains 16 residues. CDR3 region: CAISEWGQGAQDEQFF. The DNA for the CDR3 is TGTGCCATCAGTGAATGGGGACAGGGGGCTCAGGATGAGCAGTTCTTC.

This clone was counted a few times. The CDR3 protein is CASSQNTGTGGEKLFF. CDR3 in DNA: TGCGCCAGCAGCCAAAACACCGGGACAGGCGGAGAAAAACTGTTTTTT. The chain couples TRBV4-3 to TRBJ1-4; 8 nucleotides match TRBD1. The CDR3 runs 16 residues. Germline lookup yields CDR1 LGHNA and CDR2 YSLEER. Unmatched junction bases numbered 10, after V lost 2 bases and J lost 8 bases.

V gene TRBV11-2 combines with J gene TRBJ2-5, with a tentative D call TRBD2 (6 bases). This CDR3 is 13 amino acids long. From germline, CDR1 is SGHAT and CDR2 FQNNGV. V gave up 11 bases and J gave up 5 bases, with 18 bases separating them. This CDR3 is CASRGSSGETQYF. CDR3 DNA: TGTGCCTCCCGGGGGTCCAGCGGGGAGACCCAGTACTTC. Based on the CDR3 plus reference TRBV11-2 and TRBJ2-5, the full variable domain is EAGVAQSPRYKIIEKRQSVAFWCNPISGHATLYWYQQILGQGPKLLIQFQNNGVVDDSQLPKDRFSAERLKGVDSTLKIQPAKLEDSAVYLCASRGSSGETQYFGPGTRLLVL.

The sample holds a few counts of this clone. The chain carries TRBV7-6 and TRBJ2-3; possibly TRBD2 for D (6 bases). The CDR3 consists of 13 residues. The V and J ends lost 3 bases and 14 bases respectively, with 18 bases between them. Germline V CDR1 and CDR2: SGHVS, FNYEAQ. CDR3 region: CASSLELEGAGYF. The DNA for the CDR3 is TGTGCCAGCAGCTTGGAATTGGAGGGAGCCGGGTATTTT.

The genes are TRBV5-4 and TRBJ2-7; TRBD1 agrees at 8 bases. From germline, CDR1 is SGHNT and CDR2 YYREEE (reference sequence). Trimming at V came to 0 bases and at J to 3 bases, leaving 5 bases not matched to a gene. There are 15 residues in the CDR3. The CDR3 DNA follows: TGTGCCAGCAGCTTGGGGCCAGGGGGCGACTACGAGCAGTACTTC. Its protein is CASSLGPGGDYEQYF.

The chain employs TRBV19 and TRBJ1-3; D is ambiguous. Germline-derived CDR1 and CDR2 are LNHDA and SQIVND (reference sequence). V shed 6 bases and J shed 0 bases, with 9 bases lying between them. The CDR3 totals 14 residues. CDR3 in amino acids: CASRSGSSGNTIYF. The CDR3 DNA is TGTGCCAGTAGATCGGGAAGCTCTGGAAACACCATATATTTT.

This chain connects TRBV19 to TRBJ2-4, with TRBD1 identical over 9 bases. Germline V gene sequence: CDR1 LNHDA, CDR2 SQIVND (reference sequence). CDR3 length: 16 residues. V trimming: 4 bases; J trimming: 3 bases; junction bases outside the gene matches: 7. In DNA, the CDR3 is TGTGCCAGTAGTACGCCGGGACAGGGTAACAAAAACATTCAGTACTTC. This encodes CASSTPGQGNKNIQYF.

The rearrangement joins TRBV5-1 to TRBJ2-1, with 9 bases identical to TRBD2. Per germline, CDR1 SGHRS and CDR2 YFSETQ. This CDR3 spans 19 amino acids. The V segment lost 4 bases and the J segment 6 bases; nucleotides outside the gene matches: 20. The CDR3 spells CASSSGGAGGPLWVNEQFF. In DNA form, the CDR3 reads TGCGCCAGCAGCAGTGGGGGGGCGGGAGGGCCGTTGTGGGTCAATGAGCAGTTCTTC.

This rearrangement joins TRBV28 to TRBJ1-2; 8 bases are a match to TRBD1. The germline CDR1 and CDR2 sequences are MDHEN and SYDVKM. The CDR3 spans 14 residues. V dropped 7 bases and J dropped 7; count of bases not matched to a gene: 11. For the CDR3, the DNA is TGTGCCAGCACGGTCAGGACAGGGCTATCTGGCTACACCTTC. It encodes CASTVRTGLSGYTF.

V and J are TRBV20-1 and TRBJ2-7, with TRBD2 identical over 12 bases. Trimming removed 3 bases from V and 0 bases from J; junction bases left unmatched: 9. Germline-derived CDR1 and CDR2 are DFQATT and SNEGSKA (reference sequence). The CDR3 runs 17 residues. The CDR3 DNA is TGCAGTGCTAGTTCTAGCGGGAGGGCCAGGAGCTCCTACGAGCAGTACTTC. Its translation is CSASSSGRARSSYEQYF.

The CDR3 spells CASSGQGAGETQYF. DNA for the CDR3: TGTGCCAGCAGTGGACAGGGGGCGGGGGAGACCCAGTACTTC. This chain joins TRBV28 and TRBJ2-5; TRBD1 aligns across 11 bases. Germline CDR1 is MDHEN and CDR2 is SYDVKM. V was clipped by 5 bases and J by 5 bases; unmatched bases: 4. The CDR3 has 14 amino acids.

The V call is TRBV2, the J call TRBJ1-5; D is undetermined. The CDR3 has 16 residues. V was shortened by 7 bases and J by 4 bases, with 20 bases between the two germline ends. CDR1 SNHLY and CDR2 FYNNEI come from the germline V gene. The chain's CDR3 is CASTRTPPRENQPQHF. CDR3 bases: TGTGCCAGCACCAGAACCCCCCCCCGGGAAAATCAGCCCCAGCATTTT.